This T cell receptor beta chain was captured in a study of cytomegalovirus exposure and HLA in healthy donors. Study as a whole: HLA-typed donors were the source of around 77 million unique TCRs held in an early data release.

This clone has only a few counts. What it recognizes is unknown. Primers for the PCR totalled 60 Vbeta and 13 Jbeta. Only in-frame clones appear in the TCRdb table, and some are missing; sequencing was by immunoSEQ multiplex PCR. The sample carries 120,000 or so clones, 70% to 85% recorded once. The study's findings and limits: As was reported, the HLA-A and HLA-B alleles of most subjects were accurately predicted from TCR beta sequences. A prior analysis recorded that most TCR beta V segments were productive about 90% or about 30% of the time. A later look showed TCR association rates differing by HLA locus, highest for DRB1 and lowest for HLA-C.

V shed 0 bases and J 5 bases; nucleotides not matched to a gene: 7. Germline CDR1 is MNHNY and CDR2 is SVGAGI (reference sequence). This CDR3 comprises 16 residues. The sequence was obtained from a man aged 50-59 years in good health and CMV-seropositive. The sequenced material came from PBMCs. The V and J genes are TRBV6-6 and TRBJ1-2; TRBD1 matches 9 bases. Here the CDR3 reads CASSYSGGQGLYGYTF. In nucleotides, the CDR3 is TGTGCCAGCAGTTACTCGGGGGGACAGGGTCTTTATGGCTACACCTTC.